This TCR beta chain was sequenced during a study of OX40 agonist ivuxolimab in advanced cancers. Broadly, across the study: Ivuxolimab was a fully human IgG2 agonistic monoclonal antibody targeting the costimulatory receptor OX40 (CD134). Prior anti-PD-1, anti-PD-L1 or anti-CTLA-4 therapy was permitted, and checkpoint inhibitors had been received by 30% to 40% of dose-escalation patients. Intravenous ivuxolimab was administered to patients every 2 weeks at six dose levels: 0.01, 0.1, 0.3, 1.5, 3 and 10 mg/kg. Partial responses occurred in three dose-escalation patients: two with cutaneous melanoma and one with hepatocellular carcinoma. The paper reports the monotherapy dose-escalation portion (N = 52 patients) of the phase I ivuxolimab trial. A male proportion of roughly 80% and a mean age of approximately 62 years, ranging from roughly 23 to 85, were recorded for the dose-escalation cohort. Among the roughly 50 dose-escalation patients, about 20 had hepatocellular carcinoma, about 15 melanoma, 9 renal cell carcinoma and 9 head and neck cancer. The point of sequencing TCRbeta in the periphery was to test whether ivuxolimab changed TCR sequence diversity and drove clonal T-cell expansion. Paper-wide results and their limitations: In the 0.1-3.0 mg/kg groups, partial responders had among the lowest normalized peripheral clonal expansion, particularly in CD8+ T cells. Low levels of normalized T-cell clonal expansion were also seen in some nonresponding patients. Clonal expansion of both CD4+ and CD8+ blood T cells was observed from baseline to week 6 at doses 0.1 to 3.0 mg/kg. After ivuxolimab, more expanded clones were found on average in CD8+ T cells than in CD4+ T cells. The antigen specificity of the clonally expanded peripheral T cells was not determined.

Patients with autoimmune disease history or receiving systemic immunosuppression were excluded from the trial. In every dose cohort, peripheral blood was drawn for TCR sequencing at baseline, cycle 4 day 1, and cycle 7 day 1. The samples were taken from a phase I, first-in-human, multicenter, open-label dose-escalation trial of ivuxolimab. Adults with locally advanced or metastatic melanoma, renal cell, hepatocellular, or head and neck squamous cell carcinoma were enrolled in the trial. Before TCR sequencing, CD4+ T cells and CD8+ T cells from peripheral blood were sorted into separate populations. Turning to this clone: The antigen it binds to is not known. Base qualities are not at hand, and no much larger clone is one base apart.

Genomic DNA was isolated from the sorted cells so that the TCRbeta CDR3 region could be sequenced. TCRbeta CDR3 regions were sequenced using the immunoSEQ Assay. This immuneACCESS table, as held by TCRdb, lists in-frame sequences with V and J called but not all clones. Of the missing ones, under half trace to an unresolved V gene in checked studies; the others have no known cause. Across this sample there are roughly 58,000 clones, with roughly 92% seen only once. The ten most abundant clones make up around 18% of the sample. From cysteine to phenylalanine, the CDR3 is 17 amino acids long. Of the read, only the CDR3 DNA is kept; its 51 bases are in frame from base 1. In the germline V gene (reference sequence), CDR1 corresponds to SEHNR and CDR2 to FQNEAQ. The V end gives up 1 base and the J end 0 bases, leaving 9 bases in the junction not matched to a gene.

This clonotype was obtained from an adult with an advanced solid tumor such as melanoma, head and neck, liver or kidney cancer. The chain is made from TRBV7-9 and TRBJ2-7, with TRBD2 matching 7 junction bases. The sample in question was CD4+ or CD8+ T cells sorted from blood, obtained in a trial of the OX40 agonist ivuxolimab. The sequenced DNA is TGTGCCAGCAGCTTAGGAGGGGAGGGGACGAGCTCCTACGAGCAGTACTTC. The resulting protein is CASSLGGEGTSSYEQYF.